Included here is one TCR beta chain sequence, with context. This entry belongs to a study of blood T cell repertoires in COVID-19. Study at large: In each case, the material was cDNA or gDNA derived from T cells, B-cell-depleted T cells, or PBMCs.

Germline V lookup: CDR1 SGHVS, CDR2 FQNEAQ. CDR3 length equals 16 residues. V was clipped by 2 bases and J by 0 bases, with 11 bases between them. Libraries were prepared by immunoSEQ multiplex PCR; TCRdb keeps only in-frame clonotypes and omits some of them. The table records roughly 100,000 clones, roughly 83% of them present only once. The sequenced sample was peripheral blood. The rearrangement joins TRBV7-8 to TRBJ1-3; D is unclear. The receptor's source is a human donor in a cohort sampled during active COVID-19. The CDR3 loop reads CASSLSGGISGNTIYF. The CDR3 nucleotides read TGTGCCAGCAGCTTATCCGGCGGCATCTCTGGAAACACCATATATTTT.